The text below deals with one T cell receptor (beta chain). The CDR3 sequence is 15 residues long. The germline V gene encodes CDR1 MNHNS and CDR2 SASEGT. V shed 1 base, J shed 3 bases, and the junction held 3 bases outside the gene matches. Per the original methods: Scientists estimated how many nucleated cells there were by amplifying reference gene primers. This table comes from immunoSEQ multiplex PCR, and its TCRdb copy is limited to in-frame clones, with some not included. V, J and clone size were drawn from that table, and D and trimming were deduced from the DNA. The sample holds hundreds of thousands of clones, 80% to 90% seen once. The sample belongs to a study of blood T cell repertoires in COVID-19. For the study at large: Italy, Spain and the United States were the sources of the convalescent and acute COVID-19 samples. T cells, B-cell-depleted T cells, or PBMCs provided the cDNA or gDNA that served as material.

Seattle patients were enrolled during active infection and followed longitudinally. The source material was peripheral blood. This sequence originates from a woman aged 70-85 years with COVID-19, enrolled during active disease. This rearrangement joins TRBV6-1 to TRBJ2-7, with 10 bases matching TRBD1. CDR3 in amino acids: CASSEEGQGLYEQYF. As DNA, the CDR3 is TGTGCCAGCAGTGAAGAGGGACAGGGGCTCTACGAGCAGTACTTC.